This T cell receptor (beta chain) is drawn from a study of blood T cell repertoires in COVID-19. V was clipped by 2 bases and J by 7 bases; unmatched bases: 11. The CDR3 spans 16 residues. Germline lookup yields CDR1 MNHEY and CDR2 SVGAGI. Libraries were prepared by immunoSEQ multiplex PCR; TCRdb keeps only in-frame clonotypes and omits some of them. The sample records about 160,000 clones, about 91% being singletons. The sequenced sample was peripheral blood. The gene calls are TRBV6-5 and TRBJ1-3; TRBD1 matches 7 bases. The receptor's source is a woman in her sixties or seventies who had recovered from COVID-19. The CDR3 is CASSYGRQGLGNTIYF. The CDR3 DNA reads TGTGCCAGCAGTTACGGCCGACAGGGCCTGGGGAACACCATATATTTT.